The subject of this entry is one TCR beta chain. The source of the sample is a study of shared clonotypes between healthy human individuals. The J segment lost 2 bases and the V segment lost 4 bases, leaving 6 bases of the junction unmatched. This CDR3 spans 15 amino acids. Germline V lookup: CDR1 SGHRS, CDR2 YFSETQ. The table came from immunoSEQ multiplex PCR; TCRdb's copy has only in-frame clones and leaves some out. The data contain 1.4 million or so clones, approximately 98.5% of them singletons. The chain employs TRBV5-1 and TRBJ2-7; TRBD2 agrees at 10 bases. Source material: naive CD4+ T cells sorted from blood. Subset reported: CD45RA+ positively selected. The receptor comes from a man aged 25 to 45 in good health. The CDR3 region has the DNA TGCGCCAGCAGCACGAGGACTAGCGGTGCCTACGAGCAGTACTTC. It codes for CASSTRTSGAYEQYF.